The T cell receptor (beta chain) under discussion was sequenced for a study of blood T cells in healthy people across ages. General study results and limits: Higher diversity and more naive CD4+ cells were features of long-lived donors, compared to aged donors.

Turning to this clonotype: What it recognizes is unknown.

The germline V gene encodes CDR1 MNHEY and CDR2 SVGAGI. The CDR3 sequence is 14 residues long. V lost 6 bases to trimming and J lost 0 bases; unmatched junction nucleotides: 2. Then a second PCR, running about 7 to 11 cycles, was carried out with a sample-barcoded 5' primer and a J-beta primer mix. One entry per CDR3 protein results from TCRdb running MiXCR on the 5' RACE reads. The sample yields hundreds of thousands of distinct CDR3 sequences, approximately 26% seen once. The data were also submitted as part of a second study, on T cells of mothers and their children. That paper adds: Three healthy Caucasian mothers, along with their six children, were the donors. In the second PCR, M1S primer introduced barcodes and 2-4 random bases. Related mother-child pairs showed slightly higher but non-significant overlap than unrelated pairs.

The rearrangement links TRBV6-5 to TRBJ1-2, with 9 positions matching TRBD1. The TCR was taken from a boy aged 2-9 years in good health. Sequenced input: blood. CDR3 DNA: TGTGCCAGCAGGAACAGGGGGCCTAACTATGGCTACACCTTC. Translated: CASRNRGPNYGYTF.